What follows are 22 T cell receptor beta chains derived from one specimen sequenced in a study of cytomegalovirus exposure and HLA in healthy donors. Method: immunoSEQ multiplex PCR; TCRdb's copy keeps in-frame clones and lacks some. The sample lists about 100,000 clones, approximately 94% occurring once. Sequencing was performed on PBMCs. The receptors were gathered from a woman aged 18-29 years in good health and CMV-seronegative.

The chain recombines TRBV6-5 with TRBJ2-7, with D possibly TRBD2 on 6 matching bases. Per the germline V gene, CDR1 is MNHEY and CDR2 is SVGAGI. The CDR3 consists of 11 residues. V dropped 7 bases and J dropped 6 bases, with 10 bases sitting between them. For the CDR3, the DNA is TGTGCCAGCACTCTGGGGGGCGAGCAGTACTTC. This translates into CASTLGGEQYF.

The CDR3 is CAISAGVVNTEAFF. CDR3 DNA sequence: TGTGCCATCAGTGCAGGGGTAGTGAACACTGAAGCTTTCTTT. This chain joins TRBV10-3 and TRBJ1-1; perhaps TRBD1 as D (6 bases). Trimming shortened V by 4 bases and J by 0 bases, and 9 bases separated the two germline ends. This CDR3 contains 14 residues. CDR1 and CDR2 from the germline V gene are ENHRY and SYGVKD.

The chain employs TRBV4-2 and TRBJ1-3, with 9 bases matching TRBD1. V shed 3 bases and J 7 bases; nucleotides not matched to a gene: 10. This CDR3 is 16 amino acids long. Per the germline V gene, CDR1 is LGHNA and CDR2 is YNFKEQ. This chain's CDR3 is CASSHMGQGFSNTIYF. The CDR3 DNA reads as TGTGCCAGCAGCCATATGGGACAGGGATTTTCGAACACCATATATTTT.

The rearrangement joins TRBV28 to TRBJ2-7; D is ambiguous. The length of the CDR3 is 11 residues. Trimming pared 7 bases from V and 0 bases from J, leaving 4 bases between. Germline V gene data show CDR1 as MDHEN and CDR2 as SYDVKM. CDR3 bases: TGTGCCAGCACCCACTCCTACGAGCAGTACTTC. Encoded protein: CASTHSYEQYF.

The chain links TRBV2 to TRBJ2-7; 9 nucleotides line up with TRBD1. The CDR3 runs 19 residues. In germline, CDR1 is SNHLY, CDR2 FYNNEI. V trimming: 1 base; J trimming: 0 bases; junction bases outside the gene matches: 13. In DNA, the CDR3 is TGTGCCAGCAGTGAAGGAGCACCGGGACAGGGAGTCTTCTCCTACGAGCAGTACTTC. This sequence encodes CASSEGAPGQGVFSYEQYF.

This chain links TRBV7-8 with TRBJ1-1; TRBD1 might be the D (6 bases). The CDR3 covers 15 residues. Trimming cost V 1 base and J 0 bases, with 9 bases left between them. Per the germline V gene, CDR1 is SGHVS and CDR2 is FQNEAQ. The CDR3 bases are TGTGCCAGCAGCTTAGTAACAGGGTTGAACACTGAAGCTTTCTTT. This encodes CASSLVTGLNTEAFF.

This clone was seen a few times. The chain combines TRBV5-6 with TRBJ1-3; tentative D call: TRBD1 (5 bases). Germline loops: CDR1 SGHDT, CDR2 YYEEEE. The V end lost 4 bases, the J end lost 2 bases, and 10 bases lay between the germline ends. The CDR3 sequence is 14 residues long. Written as DNA, the CDR3 is TGTGCCAGCAGCCCAGGGATCGCTGGAAACACCATATATTTT. Translated, it gives CASSPGIAGNTIYF.

The chain recombines TRBV18 with TRBJ1-6; weak D call: TRBD1 (6 bases). Germline V CDR1 and CDR2: KGHSH, LQKENI. The CDR3 totals 14 residues. V was clipped by 2 bases and J by 8 bases, with 10 bases between them. For the CDR3, the DNA is TGTGCCAGCTCACCAGGGGGCAACGATTCACCCCTCCACTTT. It specifies CASSPGGNDSPLHF.

The CDR3 loop is CASSSTPGDTQYF. The CDR3, as DNA: TGTGCCAGTAGTTCGACCCCCGGGGATACGCAGTATTTT. The chain couples TRBV19 to TRBJ2-3; D gene uncertain. The CDR3 extends over 13 amino acids. V gave up 5 bases and J gave up 6 bases, with 12 bases separating them. CDR1 and CDR2 (germline): LNHDA, SQIVND (reference sequence).

The gene calls are TRBV29-1 and TRBJ2-2; 7 nucleotides line up with TRBD1. V shed 6 bases, J shed 4 bases, and the junction held 8 bases outside the gene matches. The length of the CDR3 is 14 residues. Germline V gives CDR1 SQVTM, CDR2 ANQGSEA. In DNA form, the CDR3 reads TGCAGCGTCGCCCGGGACAGTAGCACCGGGGAGCTGTTTTTT. The encoded protein is CSVARDSSTGELFF.

This clone came up once. V and J are TRBV7-9 and TRBJ1-1; D not certain. Trimming removed 1 base at V and 6 bases at J, with 9 bases between. CDR1 is SEHNR, CDR2 FQNEAQ, per germline (reference sequence). The CDR3 is 13 amino acids. The CDR3 DNA reads TGTGCCAGCAGCTTAGTTACGGGAGCTGAAGCTTTCTTT. Protein: CASSLVTGAEAFF.

The chain combines TRBV7-9 with TRBJ2-5; 8 positions agree with TRBD2. Germline assignment: CDR1 SEHNR and CDR2 FQNEAQ (reference sequence). The CDR3 is 17 residues long. The trim removed 5 bases at V and 0 bases at J, leaving 11 bases unmatched. The CDR3 region is CASSPIGGRGDQETQYF. The CDR3 DNA reads TGTGCCAGCAGCCCCATCGGGGGGCGGGGGGACCAAGAGACCCAGTACTTC.

The rearrangement uses TRBV19 and TRBJ1-1; D might be TRBD1 (6 bases). CDR3 length: 13 amino acids. V shed 5 bases and J shed 4 bases, with 11 bases lying between them. The germline V gene has CDR1 LNHDA and CDR2 SQIVND (reference sequence). The CDR3 reads CASSHRESTEAFF. In DNA, the CDR3 is TGTGCCAGTAGTCACAGGGAGAGCACTGAAGCTTTCTTT.

This sequence joins TRBV20-1 and TRBJ2-7; D is possibly TRBD1 (6 bases). V lost 8 bases and J lost 3, with 8 bases in between. Germline CDR1 reads DFQATT; CDR2 reads SNEGSKA (reference sequence). There are 10 residues in the CDR3. The DNA of the CDR3 is TGCAGTTCGGACAGCTACGAGCAGTACTTC. It yields the protein CSSDSYEQYF.

CDR3 in DNA: TGTGCCAGCAGTGAAGCAGGGGGCAGCTACGAGCAGTACTTC. As protein: CASSEAGGSYEQYF. The V gene is TRBV2, the J gene TRBJ2-7; 7 nucleotides agree with TRBD1. J was trimmed by 3 bases and V by 0 bases; bases with no gene match: 2. CDR3 size: 14 residues. The germline V gene encodes CDR1 SNHLY and CDR2 FYNNEI.

The gene calls are TRBV28 and TRBJ2-7; TRBD1 matches at 8 bases. V dropped 6 bases and J dropped 2; count of bases not matched to a gene: 6. The CDR3 is 14 residues long. Germline V gene sequence: CDR1 MDHEN, CDR2 SYDVKM. The CDR3 is CASSAPGQAYEQYF. The CDR3, as DNA: TGTGCCAGCAGCGCACCGGGACAGGCCTACGAGCAGTACTTC.

J is TRBJ1-1 and V is TRBV5-1; 8 bases agree with TRBD1. Germline trimming cut 3 bases from V and 4 bases from J; bases unmatched to any gene: 8. Germline V gene sequence: CDR1 SGHRS, CDR2 YFSETQ. This CDR3 has 15 amino acids. For the CDR3, the DNA is TGCGCCAGCAGCTCCGGACAGGGTGAAAGCACTGAAGCTTTCTTT. This translates into CASSSGQGESTEAFF.

The V call is TRBV7-9, the J call TRBJ1-2, with TRBD1 as a possible D gene (5 bases). V dropped 5 bases and J dropped 4 bases, with 17 bases sitting between them. This CDR3 contains 15 residues. Germline CDR1 is SEHNR and CDR2 is FQNEAQ (reference sequence). CDR3 loop: CASSATWGLGYGYTF. The CDR3 nucleotides are TGTGCCAGCAGCGCCACGTGGGGCTTGGGCTATGGCTACACCTTC.

This clone was counted a few times. The V call is TRBV7-6, the J call TRBJ2-1, with 15 positions matching TRBD2. Germline CDR1 reads SGHVS; CDR2 reads FNYEAQ. V shed 5 bases and J 8 bases; nucleotides not matched to a gene: 10. The CDR3 contains 17 residues. The CDR3 spells CASSPGTSGGRLDEQFF. CDR3 in DNA: TGTGCCAGCAGCCCAGGGACTAGCGGGGGGCGGCTCGATGAGCAGTTCTTC.

This clone was recorded a few times. The chain couples TRBV13 to TRBJ2-3; 8 positions match TRBD2. The CDR3 is 17 amino acids. In germline, CDR1 is PRHDT, CDR2 FYEKMQ (reference sequence). V was pared by 5 bases and J by 4 bases, with 14 bases of the junction left unmatched. This CDR3 is CASSRNGLAGPADTQYF. The CDR3 DNA sequence: TGTGCCAGCAGCCGAAACGGACTAGCTGGCCCAGCAGATACGCAGTATTTT.

The chain has TRBV2 and TRBJ2-1; TRBD1 aligns across 9 bases. V shed 10 bases and J 8 bases; nucleotides not matched to a gene: 12. The V gene's germline CDR1 is SNHLY and CDR2 FYNNEI. The CDR3 is made up of 14 amino acids. The CDR3 loop is CAKTGGADGDEQFF. DNA of the CDR3: TGTGCCAAAACAGGGGGCGCCGATGGTGATGAGCAGTTCTTC. Together with reference TRBV2 and TRBJ2-1, the CDR3 gives the full variable domain: EPEVTQTPSHQVTQMGQEVILRCVPISNHLYFYWYRQILGQKVEFLVSFYNNEISEKSEIFDDQFSVERPDGSNFTLKIRSTKLEDSAMYFCAKTGGADGDEQFFGPGTRLTVL.

The chain employs TRBV19 and TRBJ1-6; a possible D gene is TRBD1 (5 bases). The CDR3 length is 15 residues. Trimming stripped 7 bases from V and 5 bases from J, with 15 bases between. The V gene's germline CDR1 is LNHDA and CDR2 SQIVND (reference sequence). CDR3 sequence reads: CASKMMTEDNSPLHF. CDR3 DNA sequence: TGTGCCAGTAAAATGATGACAGAAGATAATTCACCCCTCCACTTT.